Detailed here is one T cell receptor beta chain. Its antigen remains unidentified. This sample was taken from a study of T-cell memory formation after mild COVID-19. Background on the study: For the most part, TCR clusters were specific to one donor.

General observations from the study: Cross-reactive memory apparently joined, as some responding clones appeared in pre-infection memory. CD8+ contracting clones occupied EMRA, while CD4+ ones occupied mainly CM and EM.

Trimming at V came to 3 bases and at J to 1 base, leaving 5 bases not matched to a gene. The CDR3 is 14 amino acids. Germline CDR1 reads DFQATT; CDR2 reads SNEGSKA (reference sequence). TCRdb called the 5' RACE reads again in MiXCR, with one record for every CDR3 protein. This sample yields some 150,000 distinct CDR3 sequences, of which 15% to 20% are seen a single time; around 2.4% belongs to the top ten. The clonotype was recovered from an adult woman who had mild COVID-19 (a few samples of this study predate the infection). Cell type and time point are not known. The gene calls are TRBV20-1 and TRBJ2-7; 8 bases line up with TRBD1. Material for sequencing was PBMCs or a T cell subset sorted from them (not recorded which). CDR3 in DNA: TGCAGTGCTAGGGGGACAGGAAATTCCTACGAGCAGTACTTC. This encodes CSARGTGNSYEQYF.